This TCR beta chain was retrieved from a study of blood T cell repertoires in COVID-19. Whole-study context: Specimens from acute and convalescent COVID-19 originated in the United States, Italy and Spain. T cells, B-cell-depleted T cells, or PBMCs provided the cDNA or gDNA that served as material.

In the authors' methods: For nucleated cells, counts were estimated from reference gene primer amplification. The method was immunoSEQ multiplex PCR; TCRdb's version includes in-frame clones alone and lacks a portion of them. V and J calls plus clone size are reproduced from that table; the DNA served to infer D and trimming. Here the sample spans around 81,000 clones, roughly nine tenths being singletons. Trimming pared 1 base from V and 8 bases from J, leaving 6 bases between. Per germline, CDR1 GTSNPN and CDR2 SVGIG (reference sequence). This CDR3 has 11 amino acids. The V and J genes are TRBV30 and TRBJ2-1; possibly TRBD1 for D (5 bases). The receptor was derived from a woman in her fifties or sixties with acute or convalescent COVID-19. The sequencing input was peripheral blood. The CDR3, as DNA: TGTGCCTGGAGTGGGGGCGATGAGCAGTTCTTC. This sequence encodes CAWSGGDEQFF.